This T cell receptor (beta chain) derives from a study of blood T cell repertoires in COVID-19. Overall study context: Samples of COVID-19 (acute and convalescent) were obtained from the United States, Italy and Spain. The analysed material was cDNA or gDNA that came from T cells, B-cell-depleted T cells, or PBMCs.

Recovered participants had two consecutive negative NP/OP PCR tests, healthcare professional clearance, or symptom resolution. Here immunoSEQ multiplex PCR was the method, and the copy in TCRdb shows in-frame clones only, minus some. This table holds approximately 300,000 clones, around 86% found once. Germline V gene data show CDR1 as GTSNPN and CDR2 as SVGIG (reference sequence). This CDR3 region has 12 residues. With 6 bases removed from V and 7 bases from J, the gap between germline ends came to 15 bases. Sequenced: PBMCs or T cells enriched from blood (not recorded which). This sequence originates from a man aged 25-45 years who had recovered from COVID-19. This chain connects TRBV30 to TRBJ1-2; D not resolved. The DNA for the CDR3 is TGTGCCTGCAAAGTACCACCAGGTGGCTACACCTTC. It encodes CACKVPPGGYTF.